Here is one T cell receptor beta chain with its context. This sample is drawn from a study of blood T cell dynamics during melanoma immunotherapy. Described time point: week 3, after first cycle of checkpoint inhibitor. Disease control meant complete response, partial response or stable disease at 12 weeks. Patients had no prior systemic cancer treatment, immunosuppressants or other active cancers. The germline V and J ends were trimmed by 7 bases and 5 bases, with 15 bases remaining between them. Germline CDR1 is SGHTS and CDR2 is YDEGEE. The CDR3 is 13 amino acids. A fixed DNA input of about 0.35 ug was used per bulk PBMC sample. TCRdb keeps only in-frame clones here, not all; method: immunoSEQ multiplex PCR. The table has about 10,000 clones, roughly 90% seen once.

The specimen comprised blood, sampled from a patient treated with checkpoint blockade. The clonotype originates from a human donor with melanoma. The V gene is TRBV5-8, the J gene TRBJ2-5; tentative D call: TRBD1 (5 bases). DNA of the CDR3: TGTGCCAGCGGGGCCTCTGGGTTGGAGACCCAGTACTTC. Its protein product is CASGASGLETQYF.